This T cell receptor (beta chain) was observed in a study of Tregs in tolerant kidney transplant recipients. TCRdb's table, derived via immunoSEQ multiplex PCR, lists solely in-frame clones and lacks some. The repertoire includes some 240,000 clones, about four fifths of them detected once, and around 0.64% sits in the top ten. Unstimulated regulatory T cells (CD4+CD25+CD127-), CD4+CD25- non-regulatory cells, CD4 and CD8 cells were FACS-sorted from thawed PBMCs. This CDR3 region has 18 residues. V shed 1 base, J shed 2 bases, and the junction held 10 bases outside the gene matches. The germline gives CDR1 SGHVS, CDR2 FNYEAQ.

The origin of this receptor is a human donor in good health. The chain recombines TRBV7-6 with TRBJ2-5, with TRBD1 matching over 10 bases. The material sequenced was CD4+ T cells from blood. CDR3 sequence: CASSLELPPGQGQETQYF. The CDR3 DNA sequence: TGTGCCAGCAGCTTAGAGTTGCCTCCGGGACAGGGGCAAGAGACCCAGTACTTC.